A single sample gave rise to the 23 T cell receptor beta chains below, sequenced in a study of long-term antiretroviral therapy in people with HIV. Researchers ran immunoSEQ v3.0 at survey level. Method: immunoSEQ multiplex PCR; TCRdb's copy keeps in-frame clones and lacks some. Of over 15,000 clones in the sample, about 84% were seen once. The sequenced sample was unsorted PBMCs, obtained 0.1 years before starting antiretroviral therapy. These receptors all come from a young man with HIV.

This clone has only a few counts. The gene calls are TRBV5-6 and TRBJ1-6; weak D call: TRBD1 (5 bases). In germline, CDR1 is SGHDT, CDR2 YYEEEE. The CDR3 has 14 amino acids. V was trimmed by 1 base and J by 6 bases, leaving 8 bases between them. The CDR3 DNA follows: TGTGCCAGCAGCTTGAAGAGGGGTAATTCACCCCTCCACTTT. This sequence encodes CASSLKRGNSPLHF.

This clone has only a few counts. CDR3: CASSAIFTGELFF. CDR3 nucleotide sequence: TGTGCCAGCAGCGCGATATTCACCGGGGAGCTGTTTTTT. The chain is built from TRBV7-9 and TRBJ2-2; no reliable D call. The CDR3 loop spans 13 amino acids. V was pared by 5 bases and J by 4 bases, with 8 bases between. Per the germline V gene, CDR1 is SEHNR and CDR2 is FQNEAQ (reference sequence).

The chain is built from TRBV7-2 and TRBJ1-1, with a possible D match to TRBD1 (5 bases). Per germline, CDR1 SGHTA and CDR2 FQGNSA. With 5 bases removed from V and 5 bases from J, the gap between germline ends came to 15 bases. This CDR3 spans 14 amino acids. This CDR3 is CASSPVGGMTEAFF. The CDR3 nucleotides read TGTGCCAGCAGCCCAGTCGGGGGAATGACTGAAGCTTTCTTT. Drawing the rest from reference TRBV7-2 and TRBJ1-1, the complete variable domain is GAGVSQSPSNKVTEKGKDVELRCDPISGHTALYWYRQSLGQGLEFLIYFQGNSAPDKSGLPSDRFSAERTGGSVSTLTIQRTQQEDSAVYLCASSPVGGMTEAFFGQGTRLTVV.

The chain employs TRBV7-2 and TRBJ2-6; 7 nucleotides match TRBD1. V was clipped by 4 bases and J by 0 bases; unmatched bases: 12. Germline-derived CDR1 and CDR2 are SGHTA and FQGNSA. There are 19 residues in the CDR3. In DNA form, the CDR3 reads TGTGCCAGCAGCTCTCCTTGGGACAGACTCAACTCTGGGGCCAACGTCCTGACTTTC. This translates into CASSSPWDRLNSGANVLTF.

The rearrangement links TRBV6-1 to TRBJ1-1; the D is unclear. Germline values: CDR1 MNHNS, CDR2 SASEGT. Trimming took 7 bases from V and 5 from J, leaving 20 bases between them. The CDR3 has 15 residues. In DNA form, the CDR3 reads TGTGCCAGCACCCTCACGTGGGAAGGAGGGACTGAAGCTTTCTTT. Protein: CASTLTWEGGTEAFF.

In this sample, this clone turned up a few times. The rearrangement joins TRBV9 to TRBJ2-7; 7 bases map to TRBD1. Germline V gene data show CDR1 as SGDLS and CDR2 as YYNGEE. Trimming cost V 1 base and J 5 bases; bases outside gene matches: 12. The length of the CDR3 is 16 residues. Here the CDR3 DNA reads TGTGCCAGCAGCGTAAAAGTAGGGGGCGCAGGAAACGAGCAGTACTTC. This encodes CASSVKVGGAGNEQYF.

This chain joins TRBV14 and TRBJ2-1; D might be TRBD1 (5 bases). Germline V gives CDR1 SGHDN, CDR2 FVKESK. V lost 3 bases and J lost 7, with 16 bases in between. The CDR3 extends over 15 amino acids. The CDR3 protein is CASSQDFGAGNEQFF. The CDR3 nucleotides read TGTGCCAGCAGCCAGGATTTTGGGGCAGGGAATGAGCAGTTCTTC. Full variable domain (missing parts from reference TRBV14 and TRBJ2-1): EAGVTQFPSHSVIEKGQTVTLRCDPISGHDNLYWYRRVMGKEIKFLLHFVKESKQDESGMPNNRFLAERTGGTYSTLKVQPAELEDSGVYFCASSQDFGAGNEQFFGPGTRLTVL.

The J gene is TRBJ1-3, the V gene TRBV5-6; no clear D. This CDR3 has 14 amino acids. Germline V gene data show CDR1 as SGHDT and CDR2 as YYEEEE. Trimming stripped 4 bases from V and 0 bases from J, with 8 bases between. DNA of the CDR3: TGTGCCAGCAGCGTCGGGGACTCTGGAAACACCATATATTTT. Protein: CASSVGDSGNTIYF. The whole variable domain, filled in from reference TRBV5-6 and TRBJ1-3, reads DAGVTQSPTHLIKTRGQQVTLRCSPKSGHDTVSWYQQALGQGPQFIFQYYEEEERQRGNFPDRFSGHQFPNYSSELNVNALLLGDSALYLCASSVGDSGNTIYFGEGSWLTVV.

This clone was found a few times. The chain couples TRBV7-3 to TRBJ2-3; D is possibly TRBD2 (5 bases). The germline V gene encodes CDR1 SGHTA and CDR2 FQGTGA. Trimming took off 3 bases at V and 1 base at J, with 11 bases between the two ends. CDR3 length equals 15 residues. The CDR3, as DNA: TGTGCCAGCAGCTTCGCGCCCGGGGGCACAGATACGCAGTATTTT. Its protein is CASSFAPGGTDTQYF.

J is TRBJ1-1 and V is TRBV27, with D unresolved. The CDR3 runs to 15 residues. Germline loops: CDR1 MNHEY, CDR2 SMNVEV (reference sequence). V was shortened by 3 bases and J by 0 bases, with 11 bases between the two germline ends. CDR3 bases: TGTGCCAGCAGTTTCGGCCGCGCCATGAACACTGAAGCTTTCTTT. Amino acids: CASSFGRAMNTEAFF.

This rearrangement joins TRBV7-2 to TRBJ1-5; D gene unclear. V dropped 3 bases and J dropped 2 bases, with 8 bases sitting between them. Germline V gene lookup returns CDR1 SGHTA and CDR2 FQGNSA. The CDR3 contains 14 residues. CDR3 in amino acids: CASSFGDGNQPQHF. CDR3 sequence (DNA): TGTGCCAGCAGCTTCGGTGATGGCAATCAGCCCCAGCATTTT.

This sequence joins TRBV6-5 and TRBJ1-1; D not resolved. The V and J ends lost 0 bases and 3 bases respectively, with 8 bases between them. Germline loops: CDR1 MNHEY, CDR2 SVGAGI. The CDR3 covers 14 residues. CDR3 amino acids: CASSYSHKHTEAFF. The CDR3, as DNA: TGTGCCAGCAGTTACTCGCACAAGCACACTGAAGCTTTCTTT.

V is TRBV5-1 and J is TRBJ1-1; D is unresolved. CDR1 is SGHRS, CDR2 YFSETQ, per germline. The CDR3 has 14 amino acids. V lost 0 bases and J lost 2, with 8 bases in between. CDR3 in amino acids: CASSLDVDNTEAFF. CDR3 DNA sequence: TGCGCCAGCAGCTTGGATGTAGACAACACTGAAGCTTTCTTT.

CDR3 in amino acids: CASSIKEGGWHEQYF. Written as DNA, the CDR3 is TGTGCCAGTAGTATTAAGGAGGGAGGATGGCACGAGCAGTACTTC. The chain couples TRBV19 to TRBJ2-7; weak D call: TRBD2 (6 bases). This CDR3 comprises 15 residues. V was shortened by 3 bases and J by 5 bases, with 17 bases between the two germline ends. Germline loops: CDR1 LNHDA, CDR2 SQIVND (reference sequence).

CDR3 DNA: TGTGCCATCAGTGGTCGAGATACGCAGTATTTT. It codes for CAISGRDTQYF. The chain combines TRBV10-3 with TRBJ2-3, with D uncertain. The ends were cut back, 4 bases at V and 5 bases at J, with 4 bases in the middle. CDR1 ENHRY and CDR2 SYGVKD come from the germline V gene. The CDR3 length is 11 residues.

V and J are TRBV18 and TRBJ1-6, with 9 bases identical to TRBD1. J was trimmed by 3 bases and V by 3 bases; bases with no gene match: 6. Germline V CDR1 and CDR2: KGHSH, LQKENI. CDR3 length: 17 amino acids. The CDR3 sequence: CASSPWDRVFYNSPLHF. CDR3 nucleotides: TGTGCCAGCTCACCGTGGGACAGGGTTTTCTATAATTCACCCCTCCACTTT.

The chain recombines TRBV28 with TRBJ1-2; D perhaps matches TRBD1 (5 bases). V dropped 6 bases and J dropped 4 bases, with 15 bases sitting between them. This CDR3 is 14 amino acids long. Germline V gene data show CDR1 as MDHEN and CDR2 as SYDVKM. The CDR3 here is CASSFPGGAYGYTF. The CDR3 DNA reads TGTGCCAGCAGCTTCCCAGGCGGGGCCTATGGCTACACCTTC.

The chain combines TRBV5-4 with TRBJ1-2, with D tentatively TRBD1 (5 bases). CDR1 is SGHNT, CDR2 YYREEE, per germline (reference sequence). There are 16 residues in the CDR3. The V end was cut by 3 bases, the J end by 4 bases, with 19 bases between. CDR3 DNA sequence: TGTGCCAGCAGCTCCGGGACGGCAACTATCCCCTATGGCTACACCTTC. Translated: CASSSGTATIPYGYTF.

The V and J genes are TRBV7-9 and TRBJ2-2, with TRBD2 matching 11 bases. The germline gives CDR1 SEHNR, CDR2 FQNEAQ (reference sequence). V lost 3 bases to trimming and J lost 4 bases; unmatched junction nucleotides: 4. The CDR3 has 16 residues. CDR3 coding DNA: TGTGCCAGCAGCTTTCCTAGCGGGGGGCTCACCGGGGAGCTGTTTTTT. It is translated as CASSFPSGGLTGELFF.

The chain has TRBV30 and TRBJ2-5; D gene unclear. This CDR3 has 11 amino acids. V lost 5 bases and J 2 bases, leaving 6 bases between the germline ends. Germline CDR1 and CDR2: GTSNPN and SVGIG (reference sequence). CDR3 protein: CAWSDQETQYF. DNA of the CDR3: TGTGCCTGGTCAGATCAAGAGACCCAGTACTTC.

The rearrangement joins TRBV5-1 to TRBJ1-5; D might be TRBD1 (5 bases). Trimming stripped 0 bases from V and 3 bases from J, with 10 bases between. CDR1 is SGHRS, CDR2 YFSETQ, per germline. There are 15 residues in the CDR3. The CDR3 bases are TGCGCCAGCAGCTTGGGGGGGGTTTACAATCAGCCCCAGCATTTT. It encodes CASSLGGVYNQPQHF.

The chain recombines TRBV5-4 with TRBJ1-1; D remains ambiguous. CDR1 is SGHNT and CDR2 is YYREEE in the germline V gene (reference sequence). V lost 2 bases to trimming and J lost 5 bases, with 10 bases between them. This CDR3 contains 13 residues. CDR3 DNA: TGTGCCAGCAGCTTCGAGGGTTCAACTGAAGCTTTCTTT. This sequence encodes CASSFEGSTEAFF. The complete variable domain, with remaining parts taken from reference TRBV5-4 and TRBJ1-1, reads ETGVTQSPTHLIKTRGQQVTLRCSSQSGHNTVSWYQQALGQGPQFIFQYYREEENGRGNFPPRFSGLQFPNYSSELNVNALELDDSALYLCASSFEGSTEAFFGQGTRLTVV.

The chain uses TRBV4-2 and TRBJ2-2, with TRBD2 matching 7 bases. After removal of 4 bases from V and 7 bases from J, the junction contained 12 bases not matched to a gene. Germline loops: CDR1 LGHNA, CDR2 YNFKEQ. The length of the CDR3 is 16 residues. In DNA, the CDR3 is TGTGCCAGCAGCCTTCCGAAGCCGGGGGGTGGCGGGGAGCTGTTTTTT. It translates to CASSLPKPGGGGELFF.